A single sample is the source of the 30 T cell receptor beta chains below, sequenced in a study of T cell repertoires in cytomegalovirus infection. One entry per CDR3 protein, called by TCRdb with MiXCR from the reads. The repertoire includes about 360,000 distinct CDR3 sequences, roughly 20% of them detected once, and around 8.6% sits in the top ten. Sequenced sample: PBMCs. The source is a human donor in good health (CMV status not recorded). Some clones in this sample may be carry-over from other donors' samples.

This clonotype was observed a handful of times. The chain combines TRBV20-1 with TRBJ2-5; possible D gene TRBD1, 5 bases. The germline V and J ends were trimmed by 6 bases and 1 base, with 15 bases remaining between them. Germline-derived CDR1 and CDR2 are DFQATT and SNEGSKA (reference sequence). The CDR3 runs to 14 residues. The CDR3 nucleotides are TGCAGTGCCGACTTCCAGGGTAGCCAAGAGACCCAGTACTTC. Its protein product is CSADFQGSQETQYF.

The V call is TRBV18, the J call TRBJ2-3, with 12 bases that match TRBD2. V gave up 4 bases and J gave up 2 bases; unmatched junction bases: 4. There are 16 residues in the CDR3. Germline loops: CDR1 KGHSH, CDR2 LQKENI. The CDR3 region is CASSQWTSGNTDTQYF. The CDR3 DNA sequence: TGTGCCAGCTCACAATGGACTAGCGGGAACACAGATACGCAGTATTTT.

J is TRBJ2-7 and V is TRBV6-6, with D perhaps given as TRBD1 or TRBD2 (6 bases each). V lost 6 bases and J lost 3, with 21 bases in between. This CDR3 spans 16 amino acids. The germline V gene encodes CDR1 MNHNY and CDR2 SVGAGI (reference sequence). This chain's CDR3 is CASSMGLQGGVYEQYF. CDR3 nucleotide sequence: TGTGCCAGCAGCATGGGGTTACAGGGAGGCGTCTACGAGCAGTACTTC.

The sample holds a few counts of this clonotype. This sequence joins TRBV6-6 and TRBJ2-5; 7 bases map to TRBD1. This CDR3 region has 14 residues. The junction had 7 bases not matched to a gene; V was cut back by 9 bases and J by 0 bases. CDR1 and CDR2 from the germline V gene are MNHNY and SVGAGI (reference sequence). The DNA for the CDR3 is TGTGCCAGTTTCCTTGGACAGGACCAAGAGACCCAGTACTTC. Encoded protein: CASFLGQDQETQYF.

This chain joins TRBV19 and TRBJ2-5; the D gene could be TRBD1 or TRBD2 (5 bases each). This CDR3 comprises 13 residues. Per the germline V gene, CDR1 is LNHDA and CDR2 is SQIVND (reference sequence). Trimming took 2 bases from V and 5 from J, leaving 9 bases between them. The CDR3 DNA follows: TGTGCCAGTAGTATATCCGGGGCGGAGACCCAGTACTTC. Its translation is CASSISGAETQYF.

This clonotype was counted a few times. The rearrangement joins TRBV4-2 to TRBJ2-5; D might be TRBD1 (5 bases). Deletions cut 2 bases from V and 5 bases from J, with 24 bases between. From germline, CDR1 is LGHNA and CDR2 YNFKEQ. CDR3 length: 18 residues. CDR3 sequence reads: CASSQKRQLGQVIETQYF. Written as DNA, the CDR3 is TGTGCCAGCAGCCAAAAACGCCAGCTGGGGCAGGTCATTGAGACCCAGTACTTC.

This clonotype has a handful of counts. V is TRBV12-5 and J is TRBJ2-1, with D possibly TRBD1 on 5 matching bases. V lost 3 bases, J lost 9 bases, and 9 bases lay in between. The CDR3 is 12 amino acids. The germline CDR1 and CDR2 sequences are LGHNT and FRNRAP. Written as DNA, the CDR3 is TGTGCTAGTGGTTTAACAGGTGTTGAGCAGTTCTTC. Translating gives CASGLTGVEQFF. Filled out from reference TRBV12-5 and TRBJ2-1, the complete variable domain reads DARVTQTPRHKVTEMGQEVTMRCQPILGHNTVFWYRQTMMQGLELLAYFRNRAPLDDSGMPKDRFSAEMPDATLATLKIQPSEPRDSAVYFCASGLTGVEQFFGPGTRLTVL.

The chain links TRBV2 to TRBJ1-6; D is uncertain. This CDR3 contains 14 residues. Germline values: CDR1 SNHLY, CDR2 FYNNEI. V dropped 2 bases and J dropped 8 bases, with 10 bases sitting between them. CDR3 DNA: TGTGCCAGCAGTGAATTAAGAGCAGATTCACCCCTCCACTTT. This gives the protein CASSELRADSPLHF.

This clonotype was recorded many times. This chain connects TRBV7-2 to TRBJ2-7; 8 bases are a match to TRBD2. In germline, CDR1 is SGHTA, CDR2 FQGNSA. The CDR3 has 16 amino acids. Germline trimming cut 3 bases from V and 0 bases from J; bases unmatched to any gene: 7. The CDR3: CASSFRTSSYSYEQYF. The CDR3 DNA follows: TGTGCCAGCAGCTTCAGGACTAGCTCCTACTCCTACGAGCAGTACTTC.

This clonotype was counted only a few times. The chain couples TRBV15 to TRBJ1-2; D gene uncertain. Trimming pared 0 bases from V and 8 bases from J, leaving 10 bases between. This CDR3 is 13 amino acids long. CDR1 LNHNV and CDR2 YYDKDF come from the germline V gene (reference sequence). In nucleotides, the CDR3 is TGTGCCACCAGCAGAGAAATGATGGAGGGCTACACCTTC. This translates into CATSREMMEGYTF.

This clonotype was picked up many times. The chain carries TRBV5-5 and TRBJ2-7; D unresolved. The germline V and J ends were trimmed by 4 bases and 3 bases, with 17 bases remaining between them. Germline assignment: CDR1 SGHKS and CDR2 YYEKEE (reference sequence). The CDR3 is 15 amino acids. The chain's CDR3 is CASSKVGRWDYEQYF. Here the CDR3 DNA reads TGTGCCAGCAGCAAAGTCGGCAGGTGGGACTACGAGCAGTACTTC.

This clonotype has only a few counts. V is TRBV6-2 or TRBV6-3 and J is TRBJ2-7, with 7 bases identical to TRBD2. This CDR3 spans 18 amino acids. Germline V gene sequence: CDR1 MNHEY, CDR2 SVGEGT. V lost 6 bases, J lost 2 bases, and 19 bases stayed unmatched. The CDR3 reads CASSLDPLAVRIAYEQYF. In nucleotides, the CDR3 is TGTGCCAGCAGCCTCGACCCGCTAGCGGTTCGGATCGCCTACGAGCAGTACTTC.

CDR3 residues: CASSPRMGWADEQFF. CDR3 nucleotides: TGTGCCAGCAGCCCCCGCATGGGATGGGCGGATGAGCAGTTCTTC. This chain links TRBV7-6 with TRBJ2-1; D not resolved. V gave up 5 bases and J gave up 8 bases, with 19 bases separating them. The CDR3 is made up of 15 amino acids. The germline CDR1 and CDR2 sequences are SGHVS and FNYEAQ. Looking up the rest from reference TRBV7-6 and TRBJ2-1 gives the full variable domain: GAGVSQSPRYKVTKRGQDVALRCDPISGHVSLYWYRQALGQGPEFLTYFNYEAQQDKSGLPNDRFSAERPEGSISTLTIQRTEQRDSAMYRCASSPRMGWADEQFFGPGTRLTVL.

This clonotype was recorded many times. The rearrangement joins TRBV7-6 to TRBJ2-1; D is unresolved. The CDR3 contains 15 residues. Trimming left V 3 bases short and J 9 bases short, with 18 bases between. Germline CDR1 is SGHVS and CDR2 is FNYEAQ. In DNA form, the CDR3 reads TGTGCCAGCAGCTTTGCCCCCGAGTTGGGTCGTGAGCAGTTCTTC. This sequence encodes CASSFAPELGREQFF.

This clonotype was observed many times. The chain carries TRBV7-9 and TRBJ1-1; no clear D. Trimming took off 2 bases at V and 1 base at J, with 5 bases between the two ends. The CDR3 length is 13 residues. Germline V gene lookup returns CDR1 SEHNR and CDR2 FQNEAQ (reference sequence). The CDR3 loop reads CASSLNQNTEAFF. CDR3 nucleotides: TGTGCCAGCAGCTTAAACCAGAACACTGAAGCTTTCTTT.

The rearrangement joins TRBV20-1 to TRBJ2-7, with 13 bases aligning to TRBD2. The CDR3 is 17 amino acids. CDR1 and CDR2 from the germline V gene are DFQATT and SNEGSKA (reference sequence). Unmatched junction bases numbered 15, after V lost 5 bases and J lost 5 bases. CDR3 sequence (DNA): TGCAGTGCTGTTTCTGCGGGACTAGCGGGACCTGGGGACGAGCAGTACTTC. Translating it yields CSAVSAGLAGPGDEQYF.

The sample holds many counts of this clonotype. The CDR3 protein is CASSLVGTGSSNGYTF. CDR3 in DNA: TGTGCCAGCAGCTTAGTCGGGACAGGGAGCTCTAACGGCTACACCTTC. V is TRBV7-2 and J is TRBJ1-2, with 9 bases lining up with TRBD1. J gave up 8 bases and V 1 base, and 11 bases lay outside the gene matches. The V gene's germline CDR1 is SGHTA and CDR2 FQGNSA. The CDR3 is 16 residues long.

CDR3 sequence reads: CASSQTGGPNEKLFF. The CDR3 coding sequence is TGCGCCAGCAGCCAAACCGGGGGCCCTAATGAAAAACTGTTTTTT. V gene TRBV4-1 combines with J gene TRBJ1-4, with a weak D call TRBD1 (6 bases). This CDR3 spans 15 amino acids. With 2 bases removed from V and 3 bases from J, the gap between germline ends came to 10 bases. Per the germline V gene, CDR1 is MGHRA and CDR2 is YSYEKL.

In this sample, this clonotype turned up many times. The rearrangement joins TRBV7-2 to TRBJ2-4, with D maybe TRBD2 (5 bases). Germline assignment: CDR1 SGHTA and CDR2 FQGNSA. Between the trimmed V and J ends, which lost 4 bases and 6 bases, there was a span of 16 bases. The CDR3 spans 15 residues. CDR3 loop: CASSSTASSGNIQYF. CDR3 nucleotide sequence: TGTGCCAGCAGCTCAACCGCTAGCAGCGGAAACATTCAGTACTTC.

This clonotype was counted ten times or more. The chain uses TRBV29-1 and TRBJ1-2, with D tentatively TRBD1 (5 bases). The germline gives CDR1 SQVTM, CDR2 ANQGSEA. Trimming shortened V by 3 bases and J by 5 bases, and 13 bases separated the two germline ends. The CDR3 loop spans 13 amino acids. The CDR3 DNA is TGCAGCGTTGACCCTTGGGACGGATATGGCTACACCTTC. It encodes CSVDPWDGYGYTF.

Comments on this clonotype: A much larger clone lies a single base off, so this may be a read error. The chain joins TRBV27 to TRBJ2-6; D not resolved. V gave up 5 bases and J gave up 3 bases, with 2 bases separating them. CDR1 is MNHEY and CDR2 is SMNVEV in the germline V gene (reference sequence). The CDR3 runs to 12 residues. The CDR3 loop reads CASSNGANVLTF. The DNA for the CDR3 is TGTGCCAGCAGTAATGGGGCCAACGTCCTGACTTTC. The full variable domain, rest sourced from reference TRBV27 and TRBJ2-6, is EAQVTQNPRYLITVTGKKLTVTCSQNMNHEYMSWYRQDPGLGLRQIYYSMNVEVTDKGDVPEGYKVSRKEKRNFPLILESPSPNQTSLYFCASSNGANVLTFGAGSRLTVL.

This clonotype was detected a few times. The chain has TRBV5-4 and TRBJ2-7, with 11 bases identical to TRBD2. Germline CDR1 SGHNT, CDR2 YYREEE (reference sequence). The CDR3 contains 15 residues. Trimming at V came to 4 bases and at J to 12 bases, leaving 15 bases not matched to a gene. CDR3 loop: CASSATLAGATVAYF. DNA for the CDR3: TGTGCCAGCAGCGCGACACTAGCGGGGGCCACCGTGGCGTACTTC.

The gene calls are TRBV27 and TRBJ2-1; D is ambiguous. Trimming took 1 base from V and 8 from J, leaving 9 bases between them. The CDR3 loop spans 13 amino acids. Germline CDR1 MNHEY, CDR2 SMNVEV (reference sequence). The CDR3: CASSLWRLDEQFF. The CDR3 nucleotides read TGTGCCAGCAGTTTATGGCGGCTGGATGAGCAGTTCTTC.

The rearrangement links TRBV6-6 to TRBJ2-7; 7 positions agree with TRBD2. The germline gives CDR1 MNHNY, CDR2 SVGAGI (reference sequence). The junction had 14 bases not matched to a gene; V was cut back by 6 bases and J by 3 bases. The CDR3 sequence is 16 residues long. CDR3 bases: TGTGCCAGCAGCTGGGGGGGACTTTCCGGAGGCTACGAGCAGTACTTC. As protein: CASSWGGLSGGYEQYF.

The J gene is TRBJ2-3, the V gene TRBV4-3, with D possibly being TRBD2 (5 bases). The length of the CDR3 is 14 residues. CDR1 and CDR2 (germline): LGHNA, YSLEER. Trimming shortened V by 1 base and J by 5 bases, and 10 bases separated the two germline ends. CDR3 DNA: TGCGCCAGCAGCCAAGGGACGGGAAGAGATACGCAGTATTTT. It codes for CASSQGTGRDTQYF.

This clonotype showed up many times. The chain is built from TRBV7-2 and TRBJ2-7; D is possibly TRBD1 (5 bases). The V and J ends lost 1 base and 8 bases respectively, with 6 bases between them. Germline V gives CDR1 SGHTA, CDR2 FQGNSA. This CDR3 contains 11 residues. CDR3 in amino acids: CASSLGQKQYF. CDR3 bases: TGTGCCAGCAGCTTAGGACAGAAGCAGTACTTC.

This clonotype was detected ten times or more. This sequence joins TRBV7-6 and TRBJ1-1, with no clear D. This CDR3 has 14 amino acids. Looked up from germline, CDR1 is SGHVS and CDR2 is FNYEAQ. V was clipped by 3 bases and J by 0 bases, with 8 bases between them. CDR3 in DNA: TGTGCCAGCAGCTTCGAGGAAATGAACACTGAAGCTTTCTTT. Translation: CASSFEEMNTEAFF.

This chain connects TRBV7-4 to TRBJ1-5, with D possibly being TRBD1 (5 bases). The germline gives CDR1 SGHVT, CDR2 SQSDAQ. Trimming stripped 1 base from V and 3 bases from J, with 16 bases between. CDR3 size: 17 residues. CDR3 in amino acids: CASSLEGGGADNQPQHF. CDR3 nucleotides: TGTGCCAGCAGCTTAGAAGGTGGGGGTGCGGACAATCAGCCCCAGCATTTT.

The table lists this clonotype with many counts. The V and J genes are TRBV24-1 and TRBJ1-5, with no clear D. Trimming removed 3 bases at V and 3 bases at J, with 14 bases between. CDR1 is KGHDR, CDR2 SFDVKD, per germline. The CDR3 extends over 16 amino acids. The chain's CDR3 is CATSDPGDPDNQPQHF. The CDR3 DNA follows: TGTGCCACCAGTGATCCCGGGGATCCGGACAATCAGCCCCAGCATTTT.

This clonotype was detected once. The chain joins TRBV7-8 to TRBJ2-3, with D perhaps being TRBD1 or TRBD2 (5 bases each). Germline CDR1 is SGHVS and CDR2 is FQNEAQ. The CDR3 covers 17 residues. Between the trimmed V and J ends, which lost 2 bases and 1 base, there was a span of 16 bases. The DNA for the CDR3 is TGTGCCAGCAGCTTAATTCCCGGGACGAGACGCACAGATACGCAGTATTTT. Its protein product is CASSLIPGTRRTDTQYF.